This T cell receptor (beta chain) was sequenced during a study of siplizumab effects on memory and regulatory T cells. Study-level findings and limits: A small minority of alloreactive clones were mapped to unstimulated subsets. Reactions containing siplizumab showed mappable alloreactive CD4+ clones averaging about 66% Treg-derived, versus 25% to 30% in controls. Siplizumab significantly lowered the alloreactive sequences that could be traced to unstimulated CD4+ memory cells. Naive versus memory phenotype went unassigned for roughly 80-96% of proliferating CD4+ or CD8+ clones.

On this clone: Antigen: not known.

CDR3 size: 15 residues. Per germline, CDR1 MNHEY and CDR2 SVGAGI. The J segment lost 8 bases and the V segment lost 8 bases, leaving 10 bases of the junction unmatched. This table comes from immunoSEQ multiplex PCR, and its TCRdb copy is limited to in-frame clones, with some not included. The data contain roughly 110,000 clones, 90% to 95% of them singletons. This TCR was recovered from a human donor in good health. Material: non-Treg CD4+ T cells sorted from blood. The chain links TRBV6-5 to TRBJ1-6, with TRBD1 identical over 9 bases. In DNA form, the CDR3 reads TGTGCCAGCCGCGAAACCGGGACAGGGTATTCACCCCTCCACTTT. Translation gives CASRETGTGYSPLHF.